What follows are 15 T cell receptor beta chains derived from one specimen sequenced in a study of cytotoxic CD8 clonotypes in ibrutinib-treated CLL. Repertoires were generated with immunoSEQ multiplex PCR, while TCRdb's copy carries only in-frame clones and drops some. This table has 40,000 or so clones, 65% appearing once. Sequencing used PBMCs, obtained after 24 months of ibrutinib treatment. The receptors come from a human donor with chronic lymphocytic leukemia.

The V call is TRBV10-3, the J call TRBJ2-4, with D possibly being TRBD1 (5 bases). CDR1 and CDR2 from the germline V gene are ENHRY and SYGVKD. The CDR3 contains 13 residues. Between the trimmed V and J ends, which lost 4 bases and 10 bases, there was a span of 14 bases. Written as DNA, the CDR3 is TGTGCCATCAGTGTTGGGCAGGGTGGGATTCAGTACTTC. Amino acid sequence: CAISVGQGGIQYF.

CDR3 coding DNA: TGTGCCAGCAGCCCGATCAGGGACGAGCAGTACTTC. This sequence encodes CASSPIRDEQYF. The chain links TRBV7-9 to TRBJ2-7; a possible D gene is TRBD1 (5 bases). Trimming left V 5 bases short and J 5 bases short, with 10 bases between. CDR3 length equals 12 residues. CDR1 and CDR2 from the germline V gene are SEHNR and FQNEAQ (reference sequence).

The chain employs TRBV20-1 and TRBJ1-5, with D maybe TRBD1 (6 bases). V gave up 5 bases and J gave up 7 bases, with 9 bases separating them. Per the germline V gene, CDR1 is DFQATT and CDR2 is SNEGSKA (reference sequence). The CDR3 has 11 residues. The CDR3 DNA reads as TGCAGTGCTCTTCAGGGGCAGCCCCAGCATTTT. It encodes CSALQGQPQHF.

This clone was seen more than once but under ten times. V is TRBV28 and J is TRBJ1-2; D remains ambiguous. Looked up from germline, CDR1 is MDHEN and CDR2 is SYDVKM. The CDR3 is 14 residues long. The ends were cut back, 6 bases at V and 1 base at J, with 12 bases in the middle. This CDR3 reads CASSPEGRNYGYTF. The CDR3 region has the DNA TGTGCCAGCAGCCCAGAGGGTCGTAACTATGGCTACACCTTC.

The chain employs TRBV29-1 and TRBJ2-6; D assignment may be TRBD1 or TRBD2 (5 bases each). This CDR3 has 16 residues. CDR1 and CDR2 (germline): SQVTM, ANQGSEA. V lost 7 bases and J lost 4, with 20 bases in between. The CDR3 protein is CSAWGSGNQGANVLTF. In nucleotides, the CDR3 is TGCAGCGCCTGGGGCTCCGGGAACCAAGGGGCCAACGTCCTGACTTTC.

The table lists this clone with many counts. The rearrangement joins TRBV29-1 to TRBJ1-1, with D perhaps TRBD1 (5 bases). Trimming took 1 base from V and 0 from J, leaving 9 bases between them. Germline loops: CDR1 SQVTM, CDR2 ANQGSEA. The CDR3 has 14 amino acids. The chain's CDR3 is CSVEGQPMNTEAFF. DNA of the CDR3: TGCAGCGTTGAAGGACAGCCTATGAACACTGAAGCTTTCTTT.

This clone appeared a few times. J is TRBJ2-1 and V is TRBV19; TRBD2 is a possible D gene (7 bases). Per germline, CDR1 LNHDA and CDR2 SQIVND (reference sequence). This CDR3 has 15 residues. V was pared by 5 bases and J by 10 bases, with 21 bases between. CDR3 in DNA: TGTGCCAGTAGTGGGAGGGGATCCAGGGGCATGGAGCAGTTCTTC. Encoded protein: CASSGRGSRGMEQFF.

This chain connects TRBV5-5 to TRBJ1-2; TRBD1 matches 7 bases. Unmatched junction bases numbered 6, after V lost 3 bases and J lost 4 bases. Germline-derived CDR1 and CDR2 are SGHKS and YYEKEE (reference sequence). This CDR3 is built from 14 residues. This chain's CDR3 is CASSWGDRFYGYTF. In nucleotides, the CDR3 is TGTGCCAGCAGCTGGGGGGACAGATTCTATGGCTACACCTTC.

CDR3 in DNA: TGTGCCAGCAGACTTCGTCCTTCCTACGAGCAGTACTTC. It yields the protein CASRLRPSYEQYF. The J gene is TRBJ2-7, the V gene TRBV5-6, with D uncertain. V was cut by 5 bases and J by 1 base, with 10 bases left in between. This CDR3 comprises 13 residues. Germline V gene data show CDR1 as SGHDT and CDR2 as YYEEEE.

V is TRBV5-1 and J is TRBJ2-7; D is tentatively TRBD1 or TRBD2 (5 bases each). CDR3 length equals 14 residues. The V end was cut by 0 bases, the J end by 4 bases, with 11 bases between. Germline values: CDR1 SGHRS, CDR2 YFSETQ. CDR3 DNA sequence: TGCGCCAGCAGCTTGGGAAGGGGAGAGTACGAGCAGTACTTC. Translated, it gives CASSLGRGEYEQYF.

The rearrangement joins TRBV11-2 to TRBJ2-2, with D possibly being TRBD2 (5 bases). Trimming left V 1 base short and J 8 bases short, with 8 bases between. CDR1 and CDR2 (germline): SGHAT, FQNNGV. The CDR3 covers 13 residues. CDR3: CASSLGGRGELFF. The CDR3 DNA sequence: TGTGCCAGCAGCTTAGGAGGGCGAGGGGAGCTGTTTTTT.

The table lists this clone with a few counts. Compared with germline, one end of the junction differs, possibly owing to a read error. The chain has TRBV7-7 and TRBJ1-5, with D uncertain. The CDR3 sequence is 14 residues long. Germline loops: CDR1 SSHAT, CDR2 FNYEAQ (reference sequence). CDR3 nucleotides: TGTGCTAGCACGCCAGACCGTAGCAATCAGCCCCAGCATTTT. Translating it yields CASTPDRSNQPQHF.

This clone was observed a few times. The chain joins TRBV4-2 to TRBJ2-3; D is unclear. The CDR3 consists of 12 residues. Germline lookup yields CDR1 LGHNA and CDR2 YNFKEQ. V gave up 6 bases and J gave up 3 bases, with 7 bases separating them. The CDR3, as DNA: TGTGCCAGCAGGGATCGGACAGATACGCAGTATTTT. Amino acids: CASRDRTDTQYF.

CDR3 coding DNA: TGTGCCATCAGGGCCCGTGACGGGGGGAATGAAAAACTGTTTTTT. Protein product: CAIRARDGGNEKLFF. The J gene is TRBJ1-4, the V gene TRBV10-3; tentatively, D is TRBD1 (5 bases). Germline loops: CDR1 ENHRY, CDR2 SYGVKD. Trimming removed 6 bases from V and 5 bases from J, with 16 bases in between. This CDR3 comprises 15 residues.

The rearrangement uses TRBV5-4 and TRBJ2-2; D remains ambiguous. Germline-derived CDR1 and CDR2 are SGHNT and YYREEE (reference sequence). CDR3 length: 14 amino acids. The V end lost 2 bases, the J end lost 4 bases, and 9 bases lay between the germline ends. CDR3 nucleotides: TGTGCCAGCAGCTTCGGTATCGGCACCGGGGAGCTGTTTTTT. It is translated as CASSFGIGTGELFF.